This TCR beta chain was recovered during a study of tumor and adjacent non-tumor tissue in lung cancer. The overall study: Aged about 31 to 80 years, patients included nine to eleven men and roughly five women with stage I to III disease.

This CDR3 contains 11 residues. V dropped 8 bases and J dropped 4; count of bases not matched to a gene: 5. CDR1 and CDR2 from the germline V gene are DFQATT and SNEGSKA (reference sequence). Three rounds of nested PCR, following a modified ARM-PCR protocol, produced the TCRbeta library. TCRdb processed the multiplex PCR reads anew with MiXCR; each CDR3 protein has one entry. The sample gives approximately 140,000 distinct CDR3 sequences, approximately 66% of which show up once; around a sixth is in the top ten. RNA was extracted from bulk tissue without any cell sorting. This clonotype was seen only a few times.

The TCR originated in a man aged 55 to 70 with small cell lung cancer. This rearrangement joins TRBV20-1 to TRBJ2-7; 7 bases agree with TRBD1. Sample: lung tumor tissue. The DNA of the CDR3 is TGCAGTAGATCACAGGGGTACGAGCAGTACTTC. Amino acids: CSRSQGYEQYF.